The next 26 T cell receptor beta chains were all read from a single sample in a study of blood T cell repertoires in COVID-19. Only in-frame clones appear in the TCRdb table, and some are missing; sequencing was by immunoSEQ multiplex PCR. The data show 350,000 or so clones, approximately 82% seen once. Specimen: peripheral blood. The receptors derive from a man younger than 45 with active or convalescent COVID-19.

V and J are TRBV19 and TRBJ2-1; TRBD1 agrees at 7 bases. Trimming took 4 bases from V and 9 from J; bases not matched to a gene: 6. The CDR3 extends over 13 amino acids. Germline V gene lookup returns CDR1 LNHDA and CDR2 SQIVND (reference sequence). The CDR3 DNA sequence: TGTGCCAGTAGTACCGTCAACAGGGGTGAGCAGTTCTTC. Its translation is CASSTVNRGEQFF.

The chain recombines TRBV28 with TRBJ1-2; D unclear. V lost 6 bases, J lost 0 bases, and 17 bases lay in between. The germline V gene has CDR1 MDHEN and CDR2 SYDVKM. This CDR3 region has 16 residues. As DNA, the CDR3 is TGTGCCAGCAGCCCGTCAAGCCGAGGTTCTAACTATGGCTACACCTTC. It codes for CASSPSSRGSNYGYTF.

V gene TRBV9 combines with J gene TRBJ2-7, with 7 positions matching TRBD2. The CDR3 extends over 14 amino acids. The junction had 5 bases not matched to a gene; V was cut back by 2 bases and J by 3 bases. Germline-derived CDR1 and CDR2 are SGDLS and YYNGEE. The DNA of the CDR3 is TGTGCCAGCAGCGTCGGCGGGAGAAGCTACGAGCAGTACTTC. It codes for CASSVGGRSYEQYF.

The chain recombines TRBV18 with TRBJ1-1; the D is unclear. The V end lost 2 bases, the J end lost 2 bases, and 9 bases lay between the germline ends. From germline, CDR1 is KGHSH and CDR2 LQKENI. The CDR3 is 14 residues long. The CDR3 region has the DNA TGTGCCAGCTCACCAATGGCCATCAACACTGAAGCTTTCTTT. Translating gives CASSPMAINTEAFF.

The chain uses TRBV6-2 or TRBV6-3 and TRBJ2-3, with 8 bases identical to TRBD1. Germline CDR1 is MNHEY and CDR2 is SVGEGT. V lost 2 bases, J lost 5 bases, and 12 bases stayed unmatched. The CDR3 has 17 residues. CDR3 DNA sequence: TGTGCCAGCAGTTACGTAGGACAGGGTGGCCTCGGAGATACGCAGTATTTT. This gives the protein CASSYVGQGGLGDTQYF.

The chain uses TRBV5-1 and TRBJ2-7; D might be TRBD2 (6 bases). Trimming took off 4 bases at V and 4 bases at J, with 18 bases between the two ends. Looked up from germline, CDR1 is SGHRS and CDR2 is YFSETQ. The length of the CDR3 is 15 residues. The chain's CDR3 is CASSPVGSREYEQYF. CDR3 sequence (DNA): TGCGCCAGCAGCCCGGTAGGTAGCCGGGAGTACGAGCAGTACTTC.

This clone was counted once. The rearrangement links TRBV4-2 to TRBJ2-7; 10 nucleotides align to TRBD2. J lost 9 bases, V lost 0 bases, and 11 bases had no gene match. This CDR3 contains 16 residues. Germline V CDR1 and CDR2: LGHNA, YNFKEQ. CDR3 bases: TGTGCCAGCAGCCAAGATCTCCAGCGGGGGGGCCGGTGGCAGTACTTC. Translated, it gives CASSQDLQRGGRWQYF.

This chain uses TRBV21-1 with TRBJ2-7; no check of the table's D call, TRBD1, against the DNA was made. TRBV21-1 is a pseudogene. This CDR3 has 14 residues. CDR3 amino acids: CASSKEGRVSEQYF. CDR3 nucleotides: TGTGCCAGCAGCAAAGAAGGCAGGGTGAGCGAGCAGTACTTC.

This clone was counted once. V usage is TRBV7-3 and J usage is TRBJ1-3; tentative D call: TRBD1 (6 bases). The germline V gene encodes CDR1 SGHTA and CDR2 FQGTGA. Trimming stripped 5 bases from V and 0 bases from J, with 14 bases between. CDR3 length equals 16 residues. CDR3 bases: TGTGCCAGCAGCCCCGGGGCAGGGGCCTCTGGAAACACCATATATTTT. This sequence encodes CASSPGAGASGNTIYF.

The chain uses TRBV7-9 and TRBJ2-1; 9 bases agree with TRBD2. Trimming took 8 bases from V and 4 from J; bases not matched to a gene: 9. From germline, CDR1 is SEHNR and CDR2 FQNEAQ (reference sequence). The CDR3 loop spans 15 amino acids. CDR3 sequence reads: CASGPRGLAYNEQFF. In DNA, the CDR3 is TGTGCCAGCGGACCGAGGGGACTAGCTTACAATGAGCAGTTCTTC.

This sequence joins TRBV3-1 (or the pseudogene TRBV3-2) and TRBJ1-2; 7 nucleotides line up with TRBD1. The germline V gene encodes CDR1 LGHDT and CDR2 YNNKEL (reference sequence). The CDR3 has 16 residues. J gave up 6 bases and V 1 base, and 11 bases lay outside the gene matches. This CDR3 reads CASSQGGSAGGNGYTF. In nucleotides, the CDR3 is TGTGCCAGCAGCCAAGGGGGATCGGCAGGGGGAAATGGCTACACCTTC.

The J gene is TRBJ1-3, the V gene TRBV5-6; 7 nucleotides agree with TRBD1. V shed 4 bases, J shed 2 bases, and the junction held 9 bases outside the gene matches. From germline, CDR1 is SGHDT and CDR2 YYEEEE. This CDR3 contains 16 residues. CDR3 DNA: TGTGCCAGCAGCCCGGGGACAGCTCATGCTGGAAACACCATATATTTT. It codes for CASSPGTAHAGNTIYF.

CDR3 sequence (DNA): TGTGCCTGGACACCCGGGACAGACCTCTACGAGCAGTACTTC. Translated, it gives CAWTPGTDLYEQYF. The chain is built from TRBV30 and TRBJ2-7; 7 nucleotides agree with TRBD1. The CDR3 totals 14 residues. The germline V gene encodes CDR1 GTSNPN and CDR2 SVGIG (reference sequence). V shed 4 bases, J shed 3 bases, and the junction held 9 bases outside the gene matches.

This clone has just one count. This chain uses TRBV7-2 with TRBJ2-7; a weak D match, TRBD2 (6 bases). This CDR3 is 15 amino acids long. Germline assignment: CDR1 SGHTA and CDR2 FQGNSA. Trimming removed 4 bases at V and 1 base at J, with 14 bases between. The CDR3: CASSSGLRASYEQYF. The DNA for the CDR3 is TGTGCCAGCAGCTCGGGACTCCGGGCTTCCTACGAGCAGTACTTC.

This clone appeared a single time. V gene TRBV30 combines with J gene TRBJ2-4, with TRBD2 matching 7 bases. Germline CDR1 is GTSNPN and CDR2 is SVGIG (reference sequence). With V trimmed by 0 bases and J by 8 bases, 7 bases remained unmatched. This CDR3 comprises 14 residues. The DNA for the CDR3 is TGTGCCTGGAGTGTAGGGAGGGTCGGGGACATTCAGTACTTC. It specifies CAWSVGRVGDIQYF. Based on the CDR3 plus reference TRBV30 and TRBJ2-4, the full variable domain is SQTIHQWPATLVQPVGSPLSLECTVEGTSNPNLYWYRQAAGRGLQLLFYSVGIGQISSEVPQNLSASRPQDRQFILSSKKLLLSDSGFYLCAWSVGRVGDIQYFGAGTRLSVL.

This chain connects TRBV2 to TRBJ1-5; the D is unclear. The CDR3 loop spans 15 amino acids. V was shortened by 8 bases and J by 0 bases, with 14 bases between the two germline ends. Germline CDR1 reads SNHLY; CDR2 reads FYNNEI. This CDR3 is CASQATDHSNQPQHF. The CDR3 bases are TGTGCCAGCCAAGCGACGGATCATAGCAATCAGCCCCAGCATTTT.

This clone appeared once. V and J are TRBV28 and TRBJ2-1, with TRBD2 identical over 8 bases. The CDR3 runs to 15 residues. V was clipped by 2 bases and J by 0 bases; unmatched bases: 0. Germline V gene sequence: CDR1 MDHEN, CDR2 SYDVKM. The CDR3 reads CASSLAGGSYNEQFF. The CDR3 bases are TGTGCCAGCAGTTTAGCGGGGGGCTCCTACAATGAGCAGTTCTTC.

The chain joins TRBV9 to TRBJ2-7; 7 bases fit TRBD1. The CDR3 spans 16 residues. The germline CDR1 and CDR2 sequences are SGDLS and YYNGEE. J was trimmed by 2 bases and V by 0 bases; bases with no gene match: 8. The DNA for the CDR3 is TGTGCCAGCAGCGTAGAAGGGACAGCTCTGACCTACGAGCAGTACTTC. It translates to CASSVEGTALTYEQYF.

This chain connects TRBV30 to TRBJ1-2, with D hard to call. The CDR3 consists of 15 residues. CDR1 and CDR2 from the germline V gene are GTSNPN and SVGIG (reference sequence). The germline V and J ends were trimmed by 3 bases and 0 bases, with 14 bases remaining between them. The CDR3 DNA follows: TGTGCCTGGAGGGCCTTTGAGGAGGCTAACTATGGCTACACCTTC. Protein product: CAWRAFEEANYGYTF.

This sequence joins TRBV2 and TRBJ2-7; 7 nucleotides agree with TRBD1. Trimming cost V 2 bases and J 6 bases; bases outside gene matches: 10. Germline lookup yields CDR1 SNHLY and CDR2 FYNNEI. This CDR3 comprises 15 residues. This CDR3 reads CASSESTGTVSEQYF. The DNA of the CDR3 is TGTGCCAGCAGTGAATCGACAGGGACGGTATCCGAGCAGTACTTC. Full variable domain (rest looked up from reference TRBV2 and TRBJ2-7): EPEVTQTPSHQVTQMGQEVILRCVPISNHLYFYWYRQILGQKVEFLVSFYNNEISEKSEIFDDQFSVERPDGSNFTLKIRSTKLEDSAMYFCASSESTGTVSEQYFGPGTRLTVT.

The J gene is TRBJ2-2, the V gene TRBV11-3; 9 bases are shared with TRBD1. The germline V gene encodes CDR1 SGHNT and CDR2 YENEEA. CDR3 length: 17 amino acids. Trimming took 0 bases from V and 4 from J; bases not matched to a gene: 6. The DNA for the CDR3 is TGTGCCAGCAGCTTAGATGGGGGACAGGGATCCACCGGGGAGCTGTTTTTT. It yields the protein CASSLDGGQGSTGELFF.

The chain joins TRBV2 to TRBJ1-2; no firm D call. Looked up from germline, CDR1 is SNHLY and CDR2 is FYNNEI. The CDR3 totals 14 residues. V shed 8 bases and J shed 6 bases, with 19 bases lying between them. The CDR3 nucleotides read TGTGCCAGCTGTGCAGAGGGAAGGATTAATGGCTACACCTTC. This gives the protein CASCAEGRINGYTF.

The chain is built from TRBV7-9 and TRBJ1-6; D not resolved. CDR3 length: 15 amino acids. Germline CDR1 is SEHNR and CDR2 is FQNEAQ (reference sequence). The V gene lost 5 bases and the J gene lost 8 bases, with 16 bases spanning the gap. CDR3 loop: CASSPGGLFDSPLHF. Here the CDR3 DNA reads TGTGCCAGCAGCCCCGGCGGACTTTTTGATTCACCCCTCCACTTT.

In this sample, this clone turned up once. This chain joins TRBV7-3 and TRBJ2-1; 12 nucleotides match TRBD2. This CDR3 contains 15 residues. Germline V gene lookup returns CDR1 SGHTA and CDR2 FQGTGA. J gave up 7 bases and V 5 bases, and 6 bases lay outside the gene matches. The CDR3 nucleotides are TGTGCCAGCAGCAAAGGACTAGCGGGAAATAATGAGCAGTTCTTC. Its translation is CASSKGLAGNNEQFF.

The chain couples TRBV7-2 to TRBJ2-2, with 10 bases identical to TRBD1. This CDR3 has 16 amino acids. CDR1 and CDR2 from the germline V gene are SGHTA and FQGNSA. The V segment lost 5 bases and the J segment 2 bases; nucleotides outside the gene matches: 5. In nucleotides, the CDR3 is TGTGCCAGCAGCCCCCGACAGGGGGCAAACACCGGGGAGCTGTTTTTT. Translated, it gives CASSPRQGANTGELFF. Full variable domain (missing parts from reference TRBV7-2 and TRBJ2-2): GAGVSQSPSNKVTEKGKDVELRCDPISGHTALYWYRQSLGQGLEFLIYFQGNSAPDKSGLPSDRFSAERTGGSVSTLTIQRTQQEDSAVYLCASSPRQGANTGELFFGEGSRLTVL.

The chain uses TRBV9 and TRBJ1-1, with 9 positions matching TRBD1. The J segment lost 4 bases and the V segment lost 2 bases, leaving 3 bases of the junction unmatched. Germline lookup yields CDR1 SGDLS and CDR2 YYNGEE. The CDR3 has 14 residues. The CDR3 loop is CASSVVQGATEAFF. The DNA for the CDR3 is TGTGCCAGCAGCGTCGTACAGGGGGCCACTGAAGCTTTCTTT.